This T cell receptor beta chain emerged from a study of lymphopenia after photon versus proton radiotherapy. Broader study findings: Only patients who died were analyzed for survival; proton advantage is unproven. Proton therapy kept repertoires fairly stable, unlike photons, which gained effector/memory cells. After lymphocyte nadir, photon-treated repertoires showed oligoclonal expansion, especially CD8+ Temra. A bigger post-nadir fall in TCR diversity correlated inversely with survival time in deceased patients.

This CDR3 has 13 amino acids. V shed 2 bases and J shed 4 bases, with 8 bases lying between them. Germline loops: CDR1 SNHLY, CDR2 FYNNEI. Only in-frame clones appear in the TCRdb table, and some are missing; sequencing was by immunoSEQ multiplex PCR. The repertoire consists of some 170,000 clones, with about nine tenths occurring once and the leading ten covering about 4.3%. As for this clone: Its antigen is unidentified.

Sequenced here: peripheral blood, sampled from a patient treated with photon-based radiotherapy. V and J are TRBV2 and TRBJ1-2; D uncertain. This TCR was sampled from a man aged 45-65 years with gastric cancer. CDR3 protein: CASSERQVYGYTF. In DNA form, the CDR3 reads TGTGCCAGCAGTGAACGGCAGGTCTATGGCTACACCTTC.